This is a list of T cell receptor beta chains from one sample in a study of blood T cell repertoires in COVID-19. The repertoire was sequenced with immunoSEQ multiplex PCR; TCRdb's copy has only in-frame clones and lacks some. The sample carries 30,000 to 40,000 clones, roughly three quarters recorded once. Specimen: peripheral blood. Receptors were obtained from a human donor in a cohort sampled during active COVID-19. The CDR3 runs from the conserved cysteine through the conserved F or W. The D gene is left open where the match is weak. A clone size is listed for some rows: how often the clone was seen (once, few, many), or a class if it is expanded.

CDR3nt | CDR3aa | abundance | j_gene | v_gene | d_gene
TGTGCCAGCAGCCAGGCTTACTATGGCTACACCTTC | CASSQAYYGYTF | - | TRBJ1-2 | TRBV12-3/TRBV12-4 | -
TGTGCCACCTGGGGGACAGGGGTTCCCATGGACACCATATATTTT | CATWGTGVPMDTIYF | - | TRBJ1-3 | TRBV10-3 | TRBD1
TGTGCCTGGAGTTCTACAGGGAACACTGAAGCTTTCTTT | CAWSSTGNTEAFF | - | TRBJ1-1 | TRBV30 | -
TGTGCCAGCAGCCCCCGGGGGTCTGGGGCCAACGTCCTGACTTTC | CASSPRGSGANVLTF | - | TRBJ2-6 | TRBV9 | -
TGCGCCAGCAGCTTGGTTTCCCGGGCGGGGACGGACCGTGAGACCCAGTACTTC | CASSLVSRAGTDRETQYF | - | TRBJ2-5 | TRBV5-1 | -
TGCAGCGTTGCAATGGCAGGGAAGGCCTATAATTCACCCCTCCACTTT | CSVAMAGKAYNSPLHF | once | TRBJ1-6 | TRBV29-1 | -
TGTGCCAGCAGCCCCCGGCGACTAGCGGGTTCCAAAAACATTCAGTACTTC | CASSPRRLAGSKNIQYF | - | TRBJ2-4 | TRBV7-2 | TRBD2
TGTGCCAGCAGCTTAGATTTCACTGGGGAGCTGTTTTTT | CASSLDFTGELFF | - | TRBJ2-2 | TRBV11-3 | -
TGTGCCAGCAGCTTAGGGACTAGCTTCTACGAGCAGTACTTC | CASSLGTSFYEQYF | - | TRBJ2-7 | TRBV11-2 | TRBD2
TGTGCCAGCAGTAGTTTGAAGGAGGGCACTGAAGCTTTCTTT | CASSSLKEGTEAFF | - | TRBJ1-1 | TRBV6-5 | -
TGTGCCAGCAGCTTAGGACTTCCCTTTGCCTACGAGCAGTACTTC | CASSLGLPFAYEQYF | once | TRBJ2-7 | TRBV7-2 | -
TGTGCCAGCTCAGCAGGGGACACCGGGGAGCTGTTTTTT | CASSAGDTGELFF | - | TRBJ2-2 | TRBV18 | -
TGTGCCACCAGTGATTTGCATGGACAGAAACTCCACAATGAGCAGTTCTTC | CATSDLHGQKLHNEQFF | - | TRBJ2-1 | TRBV24-1 | -
TGTGCCAGCTCACCACCTTGGAGGAGTGGAGGCTACACCTTC | CASSPPWRSGGYTF | - | TRBJ1-2 | TRBV18 | -